The 8 T cell receptor beta chains listed next were all sequenced from one sample in a study of CD8+CD57+ T cells in acquired aplastic anemia. The template used for profiling TCR beta VDJ and CDR3 was genomic DNA. In TCRdb, the reads were re-called with MiXCR into one record per CDR3 protein. The sample includes roughly 180,000 distinct CDR3 sequences, 48% seen only once; the top ten take under 15%. Previously, flow cytometry had revealed CD8+CD57+ cell expansion in the patients chosen for sequencing. Source material: sorted CD4+, CD8+, or CD8+CD57+ T cells (not recorded which) from PBMCs. The receptors derive from a human donor with aplastic anemia.

A single count supports this clonotype. This may be a read error, as it is one base from a much larger clone. This chain connects TRBV11-1 to TRBJ1-4; the D gene is possibly TRBD1 (6 bases). CDR3 size: 18 residues. The V gene's germline CDR1 is SGHAT and CDR2 FQDESV (reference sequence). Trimming took 2 bases from V and 4 from J, leaving 20 bases between them. CDR3 bases: TGTGCCAGCAGCTTAAAGATGGGGGGCGGAGCCGTTAATGAAAAACTGTTTTTT. This codes for CASSLKMGGGAVNEKLFF.

This clonotype was counted ten times or more. This chain uses TRBV12-3 or TRBV12-4 with TRBJ1-1; 9 bases are a match to TRBD1. This CDR3 is 14 amino acids long. J gave up 8 bases and V 6 bases, and 10 bases lay outside the gene matches. CDR3 region: CASSPRGTGPEAFF. DNA for the CDR3: TGTGCCAGCAGCCCTAGGGGGACAGGGCCGGAAGCTTTCTTT.

This clonotype was counted many times. This chain links TRBV6-1 with TRBJ1-1, with D unclear. V lost 3 bases and J 10 bases, leaving 12 bases between the germline ends. Germline V CDR1 and CDR2: MNHNS, SASEGT. CDR3 length: 12 amino acids. CDR3 DNA: TGTGCCAGCAGTGACCGAATTGTAGGAGCTTTCTTT. This encodes CASSDRIVGAFF.

This clonotype was found many times. The chain is built from TRBV5-1 and TRBJ2-1, with a weak D call TRBD1 (5 bases). V was clipped by 0 bases and J by 6 bases, with 7 bases between them. The CDR3 is 13 amino acids. Germline CDR1 and CDR2: SGHRS and YFSETQ. The CDR3 sequence: CASSLGQSNEQFF. CDR3 DNA sequence: TGCGCCAGCAGCTTGGGACAGTCCAATGAGCAGTTCTTC.

The chain recombines TRBV15 with TRBJ1-1; D possibly corresponds to TRBD1 (5 bases). Germline CDR1 and CDR2: LNHNV and YYDKDF (reference sequence). This CDR3 region has 15 residues. The V and J ends lost 0 bases and 0 bases respectively, with 8 bases between them. The CDR3 DNA follows: TGTGCCACCAGCAGAGATAAGGGGCTGAACACTGAAGCTTTCTTT. Its protein is CATSRDKGLNTEAFF.

This clonotype was seen repeatedly, ten times or more. The rearrangement joins TRBV24-1 to TRBJ1-3; no definite D call. Deletions cut 6 bases from V and 0 bases from J, with 14 bases between. Per germline, CDR1 KGHDR and CDR2 SFDVKD. The CDR3 runs to 16 residues. The CDR3 is CATSTEGFISGNTIYF. The CDR3 DNA sequence: TGTGCCACCAGTACTGAAGGGTTTATCTCTGGAAACACCATATATTTT.

This clonotype came up once. The chain is built from TRBV6-1 and TRBJ2-3; D perhaps matches TRBD2 (7 bases). Deletions cut 5 bases from V and 5 bases from J, with 17 bases between. This CDR3 has 15 amino acids. Germline CDR1 is MNHNS and CDR2 is SASEGT. The CDR3 is CASSPNGGRRDTQYF. DNA of the CDR3: TGTGCCAGCAGTCCGAACGGGGGGCGTAGAGATACGCAGTATTTT.

Regarding this clonotype: A junction boundary mismatches the germline segment, possibly from a read error. This rearrangement joins TRBV7-9 to TRBJ1-1; no clear D. Per germline, CDR1 SEHNR and CDR2 FQNEAQ (reference sequence). The CDR3 has 13 residues. In nucleotides, the CDR3 is TGTGCCAGCAGCTTAGCGGAGAACACTGAAGCCTTCTTT. Translation: CASSLAENTEAFF.